This entry lists 12 T cell receptor beta chains sequenced from one sample in a study of CD8 T cells in ankylosing spondylitis. Using its own MiXCR run on the 5' RACE reads, TCRdb lists one record per CDR3 protein. The sample holds 150,000 to 250,000 distinct CDR3 sequences, 10% to 15% seen once. Sequencing used blood, either unsorted or a sorted T cell fraction (not recorded which). Receptors originate from a male donor with ankylosing spondylitis or in good health (not recorded which).

This clonotype was counted a few times. The rearrangement links TRBV24-1 to TRBJ2-5; D is ambiguous. Germline V gives CDR1 KGHDR, CDR2 SFDVKD. The CDR3 has 13 amino acids. The V and J ends lost 3 bases and 1 base respectively, with 5 bases between them. The CDR3 nucleotides are TGTGCCACCAGTGATGGCCCCCAAGAGACCCAGTACTTC. Protein: CATSDGPQETQYF.

The chain has TRBV3-1 and TRBJ2-5; no clear D gene. Trimming left V 2 bases short and J 2 bases short, with 12 bases between. This CDR3 is 15 amino acids long. Germline lookup yields CDR1 LGHDT and CDR2 YNNKEL (reference sequence). CDR3 protein: CASSQTDAFQETQYF. In DNA, the CDR3 is TGTGCCAGCAGCCAAACGGACGCGTTTCAAGAGACCCAGTACTTC.

This clonotype has a count of ten or more. This chain uses TRBV12-3 or TRBV12-4 with TRBJ1-1; unclear D gene. The V end was cut by 2 bases, the J end by 4 bases, with 11 bases between. CDR3 length equals 14 residues. CDR3 coding DNA: TGTGCCAGCAGTTTATTACCGGGTTCCACTGAAGCTTTCTTT. This encodes CASSLLPGSTEAFF.

The chain is built from TRBV27 and TRBJ1-1; D is uncertain. With 1 base removed from V and 1 base from J, the gap between germline ends came to 7 bases. Germline CDR1 is MNHEY and CDR2 is SMNVEV (reference sequence). This CDR3 spans 14 amino acids. The CDR3 protein is CASSLLAANTEAFF. The DNA for the CDR3 is TGTGCCAGCAGTTTATTGGCCGCGAACACTGAAGCTTTCTTT.

The chain has TRBV5-1 and TRBJ2-7; 11 positions agree with TRBD1. This CDR3 spans 14 amino acids. J lost 7 bases, V lost 3 bases, and 6 bases had no gene match. Germline V gene lookup returns CDR1 SGHRS and CDR2 YFSETQ. CDR3 in DNA: TGCGCCAGCAGCTCTGGACAGGGGGCGCCTGAGCAGTACTTC. The encoded protein is CASSSGQGAPEQYF. Based on the CDR3 plus reference TRBV5-1 and TRBJ2-7, the full variable domain is KAGVTQTPRYLIKTRGQQVTLSCSPISGHRSVSWYQQTPGQGLQFLFEYFSETQRNKGNFPGRFSGRQFSNSRSEMNVSTLELGDSALYLCASSSGQGAPEQYFGPGTRLTVT.

This clonotype came up a few times. CDR3 residues: CSAGEAGESEQFF. In DNA form, the CDR3 reads TGCAGTGCTGGGGAAGCGGGAGAAAGTGAGCAGTTCTTC. The chain joins TRBV20-1 to TRBJ2-1, with 8 positions matching TRBD2. Germline values: CDR1 DFQATT, CDR2 SNEGSKA (reference sequence). The CDR3 loop spans 13 amino acids. Trimming at V came to 5 bases and at J to 9 bases, leaving 9 bases not matched to a gene.

This clonotype was recorded at least ten times. The chain employs TRBV5-5 and TRBJ2-7; D possibly corresponds to TRBD1 (6 bases). V dropped 0 bases and J dropped 4 bases, with 11 bases sitting between them. Germline V gene sequence: CDR1 SGHKS, CDR2 YYEKEE (reference sequence). The CDR3 totals 14 residues. CDR3 loop: CASSLVYRVYEQYF. The CDR3 DNA sequence: TGTGCCAGCAGCTTGGTTTACAGGGTTTACGAGCAGTACTTC. Full variable domain (remainder filled in from reference TRBV5-5 and TRBJ2-7): DAGVTQSPTHLIKTRGQQVTLRCSPISGHKSVSWYQQVLGQGPQFIFQYYEKEERGRGNFPDRFSARQFPNYSSELNVNALLLGDSALYLCASSLVYRVYEQYFGPGTRLTVT.

This clonotype was detected ten times or more. J is TRBJ2-5 and V is TRBV12-3 or TRBV12-4, with D possibly being TRBD1 (6 bases). The CDR3 runs to 12 residues. The V gene lost 5 bases and the J gene lost 5 bases, with 9 bases spanning the gap. CDR3 amino acids: CASSLQGETQYF. CDR3 bases: TGTGCCAGCAGTCTCCAGGGGGAGACCCAGTACTTC.

The chain recombines TRBV3-1 with TRBJ2-7; a weak D match, TRBD2 (6 bases). The CDR3 has 18 residues. The V end was cut by 0 bases, the J end by 1 base, with 19 bases between. Germline CDR1 reads LGHDT; CDR2 reads YNNKEL (reference sequence). The DNA for the CDR3 is TGTGCCAGCAGCCAAGATGGGGGACTTAAGGCGGATTCCTACGAGCAGTACTTC. Protein product: CASSQDGGLKADSYEQYF.

This clonotype came up many times. The rearrangement uses TRBV27 and TRBJ1-1, with 11 bases aligning to TRBD1. The junction had 9 bases not matched to a gene; V was cut back by 6 bases and J by 0 bases. The CDR3 has 17 amino acids. The germline CDR1 and CDR2 sequences are MNHEY and SMNVEV (reference sequence). Written as DNA, the CDR3 is TGTGCCAGCAGCCCACATGGACAGGGGGCCATGAACACTGAAGCTTTCTTT. It is translated as CASSPHGQGAMNTEAFF.

The rearrangement links TRBV5-1 to TRBJ1-1; no clear D. This CDR3 contains 13 residues. The germline V gene encodes CDR1 SGHRS and CDR2 YFSETQ. Trimming pared 0 bases from V and 6 bases from J, leaving 9 bases between. The CDR3 here is CASSLVGIAEAFF. DNA of the CDR3: TGCGCCAGCAGCTTGGTAGGGATCGCTGAAGCTTTCTTT.

There are a few counts of this clonotype. CDR3 in DNA: TGTGCCTGGAGTGTGAATGCGCTCGAGACCCAGTACTTC. This translates into CAWSVNALETQYF. The chain recombines TRBV30 with TRBJ2-5; D is undetermined. This CDR3 is 13 amino acids long. Per germline, CDR1 GTSNPN and CDR2 SVGIG (reference sequence). The V and J ends lost 0 bases and 5 bases respectively, with 10 bases between them.